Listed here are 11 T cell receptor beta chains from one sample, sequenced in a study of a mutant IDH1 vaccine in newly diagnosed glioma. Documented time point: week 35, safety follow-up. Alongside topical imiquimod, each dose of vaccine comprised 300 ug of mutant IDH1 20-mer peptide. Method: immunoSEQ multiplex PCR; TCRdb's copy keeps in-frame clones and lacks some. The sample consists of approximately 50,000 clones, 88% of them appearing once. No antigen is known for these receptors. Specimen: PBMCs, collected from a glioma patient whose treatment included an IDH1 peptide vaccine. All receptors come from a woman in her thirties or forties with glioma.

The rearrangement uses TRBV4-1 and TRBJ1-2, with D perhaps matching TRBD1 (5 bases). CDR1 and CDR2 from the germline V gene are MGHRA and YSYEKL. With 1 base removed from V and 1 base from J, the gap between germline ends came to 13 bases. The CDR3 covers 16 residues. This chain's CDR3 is CASSQVLPRDNYGYTF. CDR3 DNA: TGCGCCAGCAGCCAAGTCTTGCCCAGGGATAACTATGGCTACACCTTC.

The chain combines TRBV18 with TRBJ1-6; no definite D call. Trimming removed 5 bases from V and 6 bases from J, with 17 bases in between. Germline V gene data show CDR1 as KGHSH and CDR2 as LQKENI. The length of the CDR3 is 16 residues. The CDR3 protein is CASSSFARTINSPLHF. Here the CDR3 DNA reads TGTGCCAGCTCATCCTTCGCCAGGACGATTAATTCACCCCTCCACTTT.

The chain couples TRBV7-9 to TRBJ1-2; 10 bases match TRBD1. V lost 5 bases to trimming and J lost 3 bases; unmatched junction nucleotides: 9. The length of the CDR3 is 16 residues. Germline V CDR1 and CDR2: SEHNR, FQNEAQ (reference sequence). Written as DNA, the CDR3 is TGTGCCAGCAGCGAACCGGGACAGGGGTGGGACTATGGCTACACCTTC. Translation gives CASSEPGQGWDYGYTF.

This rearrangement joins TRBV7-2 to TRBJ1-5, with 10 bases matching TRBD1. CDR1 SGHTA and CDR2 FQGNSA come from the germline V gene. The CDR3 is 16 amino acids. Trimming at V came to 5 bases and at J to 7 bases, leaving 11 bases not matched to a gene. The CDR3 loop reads CASSLSWTGGGQPQHF. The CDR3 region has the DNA TGTGCCAGCAGCCTCAGCTGGACAGGGGGAGGCCAGCCCCAGCATTTT.

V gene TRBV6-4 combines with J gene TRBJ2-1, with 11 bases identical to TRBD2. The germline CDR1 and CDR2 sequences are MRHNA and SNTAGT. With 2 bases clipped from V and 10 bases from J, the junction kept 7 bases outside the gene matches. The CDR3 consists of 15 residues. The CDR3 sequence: CASSDRLAGPGEQFF. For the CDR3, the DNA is TGTGCCAGCAGTGACAGACTAGCGGGGCCTGGGGAGCAGTTCTTC.

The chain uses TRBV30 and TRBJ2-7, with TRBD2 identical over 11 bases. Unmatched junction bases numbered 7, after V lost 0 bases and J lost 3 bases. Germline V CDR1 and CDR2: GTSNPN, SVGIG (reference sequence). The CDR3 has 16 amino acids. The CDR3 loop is CAWSVTQLAGDYEQYF. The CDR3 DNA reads TGTGCCTGGAGTGTGACACAACTAGCGGGAGACTACGAGCAGTACTTC.

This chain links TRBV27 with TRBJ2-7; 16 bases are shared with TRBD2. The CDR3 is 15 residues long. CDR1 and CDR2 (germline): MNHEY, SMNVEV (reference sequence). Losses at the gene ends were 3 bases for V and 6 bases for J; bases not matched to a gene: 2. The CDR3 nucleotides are TGTGCCAGCAGTTTGGGGACTAGCGGGGGGGCCGAGCAGTACTTC. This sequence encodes CASSLGTSGGAEQYF.

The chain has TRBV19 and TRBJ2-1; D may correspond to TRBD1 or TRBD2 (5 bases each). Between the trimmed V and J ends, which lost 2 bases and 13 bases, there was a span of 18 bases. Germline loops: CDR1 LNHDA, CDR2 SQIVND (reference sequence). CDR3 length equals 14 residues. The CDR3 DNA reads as TGTGCCAGTAGTATATCGGCGGGTGGGACCATTCAGTTCTTC. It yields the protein CASSISAGGTIQFF.

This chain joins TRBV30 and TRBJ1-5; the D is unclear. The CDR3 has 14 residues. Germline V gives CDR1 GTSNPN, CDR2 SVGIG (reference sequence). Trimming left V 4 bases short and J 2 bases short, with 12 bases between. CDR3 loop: CAWTDGMGNQPQHF. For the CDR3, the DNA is TGTGCCTGGACGGACGGGATGGGCAATCAGCCCCAGCATTTT.

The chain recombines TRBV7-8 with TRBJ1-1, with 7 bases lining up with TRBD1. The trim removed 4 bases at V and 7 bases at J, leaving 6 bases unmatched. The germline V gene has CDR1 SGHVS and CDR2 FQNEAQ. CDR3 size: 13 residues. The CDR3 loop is CASSSDRAVEAFF. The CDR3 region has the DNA TGTGCCAGCAGCTCCGACAGGGCCGTTGAAGCTTTCTTT.

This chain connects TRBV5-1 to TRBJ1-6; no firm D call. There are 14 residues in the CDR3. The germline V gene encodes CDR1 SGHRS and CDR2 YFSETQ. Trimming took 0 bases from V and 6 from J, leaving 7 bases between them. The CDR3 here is CASSLATSNSPLHF. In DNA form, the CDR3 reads TGCGCCAGCAGCTTGGCCACCAGTAATTCACCCCTCCACTTT.